What follows are 15 T cell receptor beta chains derived from one specimen sequenced in a study of T cell changes during pregnancy in multiple sclerosis. Clones were sequenced by immunoSEQ multiplex PCR, and TCRdb holds only the in-frame ones, with some missing. The sample lists over 1,000 clones, around three quarters occurring once. The sequenced sample was CD4+ T cells from PBMCs (not recorded whether the cells were cultured). All receptors derive from a female patient with multiple sclerosis, enrolled in a pregnancy study. Some clones in this sample may be carry-over from other donors' samples.

The chain uses TRBV9 and TRBJ2-1, with D perhaps being TRBD1 or TRBD2 (6 bases each). V was cut by 2 bases and J by 4 bases, with 13 bases left in between. CDR3 length equals 15 residues. Per germline, CDR1 SGDLS and CDR2 YYNGEE. The CDR3 here is CASSVRGTPYNEQFF. CDR3 nucleotides: TGTGCCAGCAGCGTGAGGGGGACTCCGTACAATGAGCAGTTCTTC.

The chain couples TRBV6-9 to TRBJ1-2; D not certain. The CDR3 runs to 12 residues. Looked up from germline, CDR1 is MNHGY and CDR2 is SVAAGI. The V end was cut by 6 bases, the J end by 3 bases, with 8 bases between. The CDR3 DNA follows: TGTGCCAGCAGACTTCTAGACTATGGCTACACCTTC. Translation gives CASRLLDYGYTF.

The chain combines TRBV2 with TRBJ2-7; possibly TRBD1 for D (6 bases). V lost 6 bases, J lost 3 bases, and 9 bases lay in between. The germline CDR1 and CDR2 sequences are SNHLY and FYNNEI. This CDR3 contains 12 residues. Here the CDR3 DNA reads TGTGCCAGCAGCCGGGACAACTACGAGCAGTACTTC. Its translation: CASSRDNYEQYF.

This clone has just one count. This sequence joins TRBV4-2 and TRBJ2-7; 8 nucleotides match TRBD2. With V trimmed by 3 bases and J by 2 bases, 6 bases remained unmatched. The V gene's germline CDR1 is LGHNA and CDR2 YNFKEQ. The CDR3 sequence is 15 residues long. CDR3 protein: CASSHATSGAYEQYF. In nucleotides, the CDR3 is TGTGCCAGCAGCCACGCCACTAGCGGAGCCTACGAGCAGTACTTC.

The genes are TRBV5-4 and TRBJ1-2; 12 bases map to TRBD1. The CDR3 runs 14 residues. Germline trimming cut 4 bases from V and 6 bases from J; bases unmatched to any gene: 4. Germline values: CDR1 SGHNT, CDR2 YYREEE (reference sequence). The CDR3 spells CASSAGQGADGYTF. The CDR3 region has the DNA TGTGCCAGCAGCGCGGGACAGGGGGCGGATGGCTACACCTTC. Based on the CDR3 plus reference TRBV5-4 and TRBJ1-2, the full variable domain is ETGVTQSPTHLIKTRGQQVTLRCSSQSGHNTVSWYQQALGQGPQFIFQYYREEENGRGNFPPRFSGLQFPNYSSELNVNALELDDSALYLCASSAGQGADGYTFGSGTRLTVV.

This clone occurred once. The chain employs TRBV5-1 and TRBJ2-1, with 7 bases matching TRBD2. The length of the CDR3 is 15 residues. With V trimmed by 2 bases and J by 2 bases, 4 bases remained unmatched. Germline CDR1 SGHRS, CDR2 YFSETQ. The DNA for the CDR3 is TGCGCCAGCAGCTTACCTAGCGGAACCTACAATGAGCAGTTCTTC. Translation: CASSLPSGTYNEQFF.

The chain recombines TRBV6-6 with TRBJ2-7, with D perhaps TRBD1 (5 bases). There are 15 residues in the CDR3. The germline V and J ends were trimmed by 4 bases and 0 bases, with 13 bases remaining between them. Per germline, CDR1 MNHNY and CDR2 SVGAGI (reference sequence). In DNA form, the CDR3 reads TGTGCCAGCAGTTCCGTGGGGCTTCTCTCCTACGAGCAGTACTTC. It specifies CASSSVGLLSYEQYF.

The chain recombines TRBV4-3 with TRBJ1-4; D is undetermined. Germline V gene lookup returns CDR1 LGHNA and CDR2 YSLEER. The CDR3 extends over 15 amino acids. Trimming removed 0 bases at V and 8 bases at J, with 13 bases between. The CDR3 loop is CASSQEGRYEEKLFF. CDR3 nucleotides: TGCGCCAGCAGCCAAGAAGGCAGGTATGAGGAAAAACTGTTTTTT.

The chain links TRBV18 to TRBJ2-7; 8 bases are a match to TRBD1. V lost 3 bases, J lost 3 bases, and 4 bases stayed unmatched. CDR1 and CDR2 from the germline V gene are KGHSH and LQKENI. This CDR3 comprises 14 residues. The CDR3 sequence: CASSPGTGGYEQYF. CDR3 DNA: TGTGCCAGCTCACCGGGGACAGGAGGCTACGAGCAGTACTTC.

V is TRBV5-1 and J is TRBJ2-2, with 12 bases aligning to TRBD2. With 4 bases clipped from V and 4 bases from J, the junction kept 5 bases outside the gene matches. The CDR3 is made up of 16 amino acids. Germline V gene lookup returns CDR1 SGHRS and CDR2 YFSETQ. As DNA, the CDR3 is TGCGCCAGCAGCGGGCCTAGCGGGGGGGCCACCGGGGAGCTGTTTTTT. Translation: CASSGPSGGATGELFF.

This chain links TRBV4-1 with TRBJ1-1, with a possible D match to TRBD1 (5 bases). CDR3 length equals 16 residues. Trimming pared 2 bases from V and 5 bases from J, leaving 18 bases between. Germline CDR1 reads MGHRA; CDR2 reads YSYEKL. The CDR3 nucleotides are TGCGCCAGCAGCCAATACGGCCTTACGAGGGGAACTGAAGCTTTCTTT. Residues: CASSQYGLTRGTEAFF.

The CDR3 is CASSFSGTGGIGETQYF. The CDR3 nucleotides read TGTGCCAGCAGCTTCTCCGGGACAGGGGGGATTGGGGAGACCCAGTACTTC. The rearrangement links TRBV5-5 to TRBJ2-5; TRBD1 matches 11 bases. CDR3 size: 17 residues. After removal of 2 bases from V and 5 bases from J, the junction contained 11 bases not matched to a gene. Germline V CDR1 and CDR2: SGHKS, YYEKEE (reference sequence).

J is TRBJ2-1 and V is TRBV6-1, with TRBD1 matching over 8 bases. Looked up from germline, CDR1 is MNHNS and CDR2 is SASEGT. J lost 12 bases, V lost 5 bases, and 6 bases had no gene match. This CDR3 comprises 12 residues. The DNA for the CDR3 is TGTGCCAGCAGTTCCCGGACAGGGCGGCAGTTCTTC. Amino acid sequence: CASSSRTGRQFF.

CDR3 in DNA: TGTGCCAGCTTGACTAGCGGGAGAGGGGAGCAGTACTTC. It codes for CASLTSGRGEQYF. The rearrangement uses TRBV6-6 and TRBJ2-7; 12 bases agree with TRBD2. V trimming: 8 bases; J trimming: 7 bases; junction bases outside the gene matches: 6. The germline V gene has CDR1 MNHNY and CDR2 SVGAGI (reference sequence). This CDR3 is built from 13 residues.

The sample holds a few counts of this clone. The chain carries TRBV5-5 and TRBJ2-5, with TRBD2 identical over 9 bases. The J segment lost 2 bases and the V segment lost 6 bases, leaving 5 bases of the junction unmatched. CDR1 is SGHKS, CDR2 YYEKEE, per germline (reference sequence). The CDR3 is 14 amino acids. The CDR3 nucleotides read TGTGCCAGCACCACGACTAGCGGTCAAGAGACCCAGTACTTC. This encodes CASTTTSGQETQYF.